The TCR beta chain under discussion was sequenced for a study of OX40 agonist ivuxolimab in advanced cancers. Libraries were prepared by immunoSEQ multiplex PCR; TCRdb keeps only in-frame clonotypes and omits some of them. The data hold over 45,000 clones, with around 88% observed a single time. Unmatched junction bases numbered 1, after V lost 0 bases and J lost 3 bases. CDR1 is MNHEY, CDR2 SVGAGI, per germline. CDR3 size: 15 residues. The rearrangement links TRBV6-5 to TRBJ2-7; 11 bases map to TRBD1. The clonotype comes from an adult with an advanced solid tumor such as melanoma, head and neck, liver or kidney cancer. Source: CD4+ or CD8+ T cells sorted from blood, taken in a trial of the OX40 agonist ivuxolimab. The CDR3 loop is CASSYSGTGGYEQYF. The CDR3 nucleotides are TGTGCCAGCAGTTACTCCGGGACAGGGGGCTACGAGCAGTACTTC.